This TCR beta chain originates from a study of T cell responses to AZD1222 COVID-19 vaccine. The ends lost 5 bases at V and 4 bases at J; junction bases unmatched: 4. This CDR3 has 13 amino acids. Here immunoSEQ multiplex PCR was the method, and the copy in TCRdb shows in-frame clones only, minus some. Of approximately 110,000 clones in the sample, about 85% were seen once. The sample holds one count of this clone. Antigen: not known. The study's findings and limits: Donors, mostly white British, included more females; clonal diversity was possibly underestimated.

The sequencing used peripheral blood, collected on day 0 of AZD1222 vaccination. The chain combines TRBV12-3 or TRBV12-4 with TRBJ1-2; 7 positions agree with TRBD1. This TCR came from an adult in good health. The CDR3 reads CASSHRGAYGYTF. The DNA of the CDR3 is TGTGCCAGCAGTCACAGGGGTGCCTATGGCTACACCTTC.